This TCR beta chain was obtained from a study of early T cells in non-severe SARS-CoV-2 infection. Notes on the study in general: VDJdb matching skewed toward anti-spike CD8 responses, missing private and CD4 specificities.

This clonotype was observed a few times. Its antigen is currently unknown. Attachment of unique molecular identifiers was made to individual cDNA molecules. TCRdb used MiXCR to reprocess the 5' RACE reads, holding one entry per CDR3 protein. The table records about 81,000 distinct CDR3 sequences, 5.5% to 7.5% of them present only once. The sample taken for sequencing was whole blood. The sequence was collected from an adult who was a healthcare worker with PCR-confirmed SARS-CoV-2 infection or an uninfected control (not recorded which).

CDR3 in amino acids: CATSRDRGSKNIQYF. In DNA form, the CDR3 reads TGTGCCACCAGCAGAGATCGAGGCTCCAAAAACATTCAGTACTTC. J is TRBJ2-4 and V is TRBV15; D is unclear. The CDR3 is 15 residues long. The V end lost 0 bases, the J end lost 2 bases, and 8 bases lay between the germline ends. Germline CDR1 LNHNV, CDR2 YYDKDF (reference sequence).